The clone carrying this T cell receptor (beta chain) occurred many times. The target antigen is unknown. During its preparation, the TCRbeta library received unique molecular identifiers. TCRdb reprocessed the PCR reads with MiXCR, giving one entry per CDR3 protein. The table includes hundreds of thousands of distinct CDR3 sequences, 8% to 11% detected once. These data belong to a study of T-cell reconstitution after alpha-beta-depleted transplantation in children. Findings and limits, study-wide: T-cell counts and diversity were attributed mostly to newly produced T cells one year after transplant. Alpha-beta T cells present about two months after transplant were reported to originate from several hundred expanded graft clones.

The germline V gene encodes CDR1 SGHTA and CDR2 FQGNSA. The CDR3 contains 17 residues. V shed 5 bases, J shed 4 bases, and the junction held 15 bases outside the gene matches. This TCR came from a child aged 2 to 15 with inherited bone marrow failure, due to receive a stem cell transplant. The chain carries TRBV7-2 and TRBJ2-3; 7 nucleotides agree with TRBD2. Sequenced material: PBMCs, taken before TCRalphabeta/CD19-depleted stem cell transplant. The CDR3 coding sequence is TGTGCCAGCAGCCGCTATGGGGGAGGGGTGGTCCCAGATACGCAGTATTTT. Protein product: CASSRYGGGVVPDTQYF.